This TCR beta chain was found in a study of blood T cell repertoires in COVID-19. Background on the study: Samples of COVID-19 (acute and convalescent) were obtained from the United States, Italy and Spain. T cells, B-cell-depleted T cells, or PBMCs supplied cDNA or gDNA.

Original data processing: From reference gene primer amplification, estimates of nucleated cell counts were derived. Some clones are missing from TCRdb's copy, which holds only in-frame ones; the method was immunoSEQ multiplex PCR. The D gene and trimming were derived from the DNA, and the V and J assignments and clone size from that table. The sample contains about 190,000 clones, around 83% of which appear only once. Germline loops: CDR1 SGHNT, CDR2 YYREEE (reference sequence). The V and J ends lost 4 bases and 7 bases respectively, with 22 bases between them. The length of the CDR3 is 16 residues.

This receptor was taken from a woman aged 40 to 50 with acute or convalescent COVID-19. The specimen was peripheral blood. J is TRBJ2-3 and V is TRBV5-4; TRBD1 might be the D (5 bases). Here the CDR3 reads CASSPPGAHQLYTQYF. CDR3 coding DNA: TGTGCCAGCAGCCCACCTGGGGCGCACCAGTTATATACGCAGTATTTT.